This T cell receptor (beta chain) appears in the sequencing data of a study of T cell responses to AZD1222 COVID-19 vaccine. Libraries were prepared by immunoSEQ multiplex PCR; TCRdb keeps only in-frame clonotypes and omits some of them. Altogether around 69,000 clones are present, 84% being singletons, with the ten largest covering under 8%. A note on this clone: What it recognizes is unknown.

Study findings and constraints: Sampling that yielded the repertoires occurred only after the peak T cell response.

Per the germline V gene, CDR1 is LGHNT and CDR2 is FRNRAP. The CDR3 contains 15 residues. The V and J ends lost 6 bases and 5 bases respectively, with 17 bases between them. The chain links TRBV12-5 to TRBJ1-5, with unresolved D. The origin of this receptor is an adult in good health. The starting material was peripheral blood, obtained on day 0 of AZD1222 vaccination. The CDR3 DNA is TGTGCTAGTGGACTGGGGTCCTTGAGGGATCAGCCCCAGCATTTT. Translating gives CASGLGSLRDQPQHF. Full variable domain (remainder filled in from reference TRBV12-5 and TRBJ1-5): DARVTQTPRHKVTEMGQEVTMRCQPILGHNTVFWYRQTMMQGLELLAYFRNRAPLDDSGMPKDRFSAEMPDATLATLKIQPSEPRDSAVYFCASGLGSLRDQPQHFGDGTRLSIL.